These 24 T cell receptor beta chains were all obtained from the same sample, sequenced in a study of cytomegalovirus exposure and HLA in healthy donors. This PCR relied on a set of 60 Vbeta primers and 13 Jbeta primers. Generated by immunoSEQ multiplex PCR, the TCRdb table keeps only in-frame clones and is missing some. The sample has 85,000 to 130,000 clones, 70% to 85% seen once. The sample taken for sequencing was PBMCs. The receptors stem from a woman aged 18 to 35 in good health and CMV-seropositive.

The J gene is TRBJ1-1, the V gene TRBV4-2, with TRBD1 identical over 9 bases. The CDR3 is made up of 13 amino acids. The junction had 4 bases not matched to a gene; V was cut back by 4 bases and J by 7 bases. In germline, CDR1 is LGHNA, CDR2 YNFKEQ. CDR3 DNA: TGTGCCAGCAGCCTAGGACAGGGGCTTGAAGCTTTCTTT. It encodes CASSLGQGLEAFF.

This sequence joins TRBV9 and TRBJ1-2; 7 bases align to TRBD1. J lost 2 bases, V lost 3 bases, and 13 bases had no gene match. Germline loops: CDR1 SGDLS, CDR2 YYNGEE. The CDR3 runs to 17 residues. In DNA form, the CDR3 reads TGTGCCAGCAGCGCACACTCGACAGGGAGTTCCAACTATGGCTACACCTTC. It specifies CASSAHSTGSSNYGYTF.

The V and J genes are TRBV4-1 and TRBJ2-5; possibly TRBD2 for D (5 bases). V lost 4 bases, J lost 3 bases, and 12 bases lay in between. The CDR3 is made up of 14 amino acids. Germline CDR1 and CDR2: MGHRA and YSYEKL. CDR3: CASSLLLEKETQYF. In DNA, the CDR3 is TGCGCCAGCAGCCTGCTACTAGAAAAAGAGACCCAGTACTTC.

This clone was observed a few times. The rearrangement links TRBV5-1 to TRBJ2-3, with 14 bases identical to TRBD2. The CDR3 spans 16 residues. The V segment lost 4 bases and the J segment 4 bases; nucleotides outside the gene matches: 5. Germline loops: CDR1 SGHRS, CDR2 YFSETQ. CDR3 residues: CASSPGTSGSSDTQYF. The CDR3, as DNA: TGCGCCAGCAGCCCCGGGACTAGCGGGAGTTCAGATACGCAGTATTTT.

The rearrangement links TRBV10-3 to TRBJ2-2, with TRBD2 as a possible D gene (5 bases). Germline CDR1 and CDR2: ENHRY and SYGVKD. V lost 6 bases to trimming and J lost 0 bases, with 8 bases between them. This CDR3 region has 14 residues. The CDR3 sequence is CAISGGSNTGELFF. CDR3 DNA: TGTGCCATCAGCGGAGGCTCGAACACCGGGGAGCTGTTTTTT.

This clone turned up a few times. The rearrangement uses TRBV5-1 and TRBJ2-7; TRBD2 agrees at 8 bases. With 3 bases clipped from V and 3 bases from J, the junction kept 5 bases outside the gene matches. The CDR3 length is 14 residues. Germline V gene sequence: CDR1 SGHRS, CDR2 YFSETQ. The CDR3 DNA reads TGCGCCAGCAGCTCGAGCGGGAGCAACTACGAGCAGTACTTC. Translated, it gives CASSSSGSNYEQYF. Drawing the rest from reference TRBV5-1 and TRBJ2-7, the complete variable domain is KAGVTQTPRYLIKTRGQQVTLSCSPISGHRSVSWYQQTPGQGLQFLFEYFSETQRNKGNFPGRFSGRQFSNSRSEMNVSTLELGDSALYLCASSSSGSNYEQYFGPGTRLTVT.

This rearrangement joins TRBV7-9 to TRBJ2-7; D remains unclear. Deletions cut 5 bases from V and 3 bases from J, with 14 bases between. The germline CDR1 and CDR2 sequences are SEHNR and FQNEAQ (reference sequence). The CDR3 has 14 amino acids. CDR3 in amino acids: CASSRPRGNYEQYF. The CDR3 bases are TGTGCCAGCAGCCGCCCTCGCGGTAACTACGAGCAGTACTTC.

The V gene is TRBV28, the J gene TRBJ2-7; TRBD1 matches 9 bases. V lost 5 bases and J lost 1; bases outside the gene matches: 9. The germline V gene encodes CDR1 MDHEN and CDR2 SYDVKM. The length of the CDR3 is 16 residues. CDR3 protein: CASSPGDREGSYEQYF. For the CDR3, the DNA is TGTGCCAGCAGTCCCGGGGACAGGGAGGGGTCCTACGAGCAGTACTTC.

The chain has TRBV30 and TRBJ2-1, with 8 bases aligning to TRBD2. This CDR3 is 17 amino acids long. CDR1 and CDR2 from the germline V gene are GTSNPN and SVGIG (reference sequence). With V trimmed by 1 base and J by 4 bases, 12 bases remained unmatched. The CDR3 coding sequence is TGTGCCTGGAGTGCCGACCGAACTAGCGGCCTATACAATGAGCAGTTCTTC. This translates into CAWSADRTSGLYNEQFF.

The genes are TRBV6-1 and TRBJ2-7; no reliable D call. The germline CDR1 and CDR2 sequences are MNHNS and SASEGT. The CDR3 is 13 amino acids. Trimming removed 2 bases from V and 7 bases from J, with 12 bases in between. CDR3 nucleotides: TGTGCCAGCAGTGAACTTTTACTTCGGGAGCAGTACTTC. Protein product: CASSELLLREQYF.

V gene TRBV7-9 combines with J gene TRBJ1-2; D gene ambiguous. Trimming left V 2 bases short and J 7 bases short, with 8 bases between. The CDR3 is 12 amino acids. Germline V gives CDR1 SEHNR, CDR2 FQNEAQ (reference sequence). CDR3 residues: CASSLFRSGYTF. In DNA form, the CDR3 reads TGTGCCAGCAGCTTATTTCGTAGTGGCTACACCTTC.

The chain recombines TRBV30 with TRBJ1-1; maybe TRBD1 (5 bases). The CDR3 runs to 12 residues. Germline-derived CDR1 and CDR2 are GTSNPN and SVGIG (reference sequence). V was clipped by 1 base and J by 5 bases, with 8 bases between them. The CDR3: CAWSGPGTEAFF. CDR3 DNA sequence: TGTGCCTGGAGTGGCCCAGGGACTGAAGCTTTCTTT.

This clone was detected a few times. The chain employs TRBV30 and TRBJ2-1, with D uncertain. This CDR3 is 11 amino acids long. CDR1 is GTSNPN, CDR2 SVGIG, per germline (reference sequence). Trimming took off 3 bases at V and 7 bases at J, with 7 bases between the two ends. The CDR3 DNA sequence: TGTGCCTGGAGGGTAGTGAATGAGCAGTTCTTC. This sequence encodes CAWRVVNEQFF.

The sample holds a few counts of this clone. CDR3: CASSLAGGTYEQYF. The CDR3 bases are TGTGCCAGCAGTTTAGCGGGAGGGACCTACGAGCAGTACTTC. V and J are TRBV27 and TRBJ2-7; 9 bases are a match to TRBD2. This CDR3 comprises 14 residues. Germline lookup yields CDR1 MNHEY and CDR2 SMNVEV (reference sequence). Losses at the gene ends were 2 bases for V and 2 bases for J; bases not matched to a gene: 1.

The rearrangement joins TRBV4-1 to TRBJ2-7, with a tentative D call TRBD2 (5 bases). Trimming removed 1 base from V and 3 bases from J, with 13 bases in between. The CDR3 contains 15 residues. Germline CDR1 is MGHRA and CDR2 is YSYEKL. The CDR3 is CASSQVVGVVYEQYF. As DNA, the CDR3 is TGCGCCAGCAGCCAAGTTGTGGGAGTGGTCTACGAGCAGTACTTC.

This chain uses TRBV2 with TRBJ1-3; D is ambiguous. The CDR3 length is 15 residues. CDR1 is SNHLY, CDR2 FYNNEI, per germline. V lost 4 bases and J lost 0, with 10 bases in between. In DNA form, the CDR3 reads TGTGCCAGCAGTGTCGGGGTCGGCTCTGGAAACACCATATATTTT. Translating it yields CASSVGVGSGNTIYF.

This chain connects TRBV28 to TRBJ2-2; D remains unclear. V lost 6 bases to trimming and J lost 6 bases, with 17 bases between them. The CDR3 is made up of 15 amino acids. In germline, CDR1 is MDHEN, CDR2 SYDVKM. CDR3 loop: CASRPLSWSAGELFF. CDR3 nucleotides: TGTGCCAGCAGGCCCCTCAGTTGGTCCGCCGGGGAGCTGTTTTTT.

The chain recombines TRBV29-1 with TRBJ2-7, with 7 bases aligning to TRBD2. The ends lost 2 bases at V and 2 bases at J; junction bases unmatched: 3. This CDR3 contains 13 residues. Germline assignment: CDR1 SQVTM and CDR2 ANQGSEA. CDR3 loop: CSVETREPYEQYF. The CDR3 region has the DNA TGCAGCGTTGAAACGCGGGAGCCCTACGAGCAGTACTTC.

J is TRBJ2-7 and V is TRBV6-4, with TRBD1 matching 8 bases. Germline V gene sequence: CDR1 MRHNA, CDR2 SNTAGT. This CDR3 region has 17 residues. V trimming: 6 bases; J trimming: 0 bases; junction bases outside the gene matches: 13. The CDR3 DNA reads as TGTGCCAGCAGGAGACAGGGGCCTAAGCCTTACTCCTACGAGCAGTACTTC. It encodes CASRRQGPKPYSYEQYF.

This chain uses TRBV13 with TRBJ2-1; TRBD1 is a possible D gene (6 bases). There are 16 residues in the CDR3. The V and J ends lost 3 bases and 0 bases respectively, with 12 bases between them. Per the germline V gene, CDR1 is PRHDT and CDR2 is FYEKMQ (reference sequence). Written as DNA, the CDR3 is TGTGCCAGCAGCTTCGTCCTACAGGGCTCCTACAATGAGCAGTTCTTC. It is translated as CASSFVLQGSYNEQFF.

The rearrangement joins TRBV28 to TRBJ2-5; D gene uncertain. The CDR3 is 16 amino acids. With 7 bases removed from V and 2 bases from J, the gap between germline ends came to 20 bases. Germline V lookup: CDR1 MDHEN, CDR2 SYDVKM. In DNA form, the CDR3 reads TGTGCCAGCAACTACCTCGACTGGTACGGTCAAGAGACCCAGTACTTC. Amino acid sequence: CASNYLDWYGQETQYF.

V and J are TRBV11-2 and TRBJ2-2; D perhaps matches TRBD1 (6 bases). This CDR3 is built from 15 residues. Germline CDR1 is SGHAT and CDR2 is FQNNGV. V dropped 3 bases and J dropped 8 bases, with 16 bases sitting between them. The CDR3 region has the DNA TGTGCCAGCAGCTTCACAGGGTTCACATCGGGGGAGCTGTTTTTT. It codes for CASSFTGFTSGELFF.

The chain carries TRBV28 and TRBJ2-1; 9 bases are a match to TRBD2. Germline V gives CDR1 MDHEN, CDR2 SYDVKM. V was pared by 2 bases and J by 4 bases, with 3 bases of the junction left unmatched. This CDR3 contains 15 residues. CDR3 region: CASSLEAGGYNEQFF. The CDR3 nucleotides are TGTGCCAGCAGTTTAGAAGCGGGAGGATACAATGAGCAGTTCTTC.

V usage is TRBV15 and J usage is TRBJ1-2; D call uncertain. The CDR3 is made up of 15 amino acids. The germline V gene encodes CDR1 LNHNV and CDR2 YYDKDF (reference sequence). V shed 4 bases and J shed 5 bases, with 17 bases lying between them. This CDR3 is CATSKTGVLGYGYTF. CDR3 nucleotides: TGTGCCACCAGCAAGACCGGGGTCCTTGGTTATGGCTACACCTTC.